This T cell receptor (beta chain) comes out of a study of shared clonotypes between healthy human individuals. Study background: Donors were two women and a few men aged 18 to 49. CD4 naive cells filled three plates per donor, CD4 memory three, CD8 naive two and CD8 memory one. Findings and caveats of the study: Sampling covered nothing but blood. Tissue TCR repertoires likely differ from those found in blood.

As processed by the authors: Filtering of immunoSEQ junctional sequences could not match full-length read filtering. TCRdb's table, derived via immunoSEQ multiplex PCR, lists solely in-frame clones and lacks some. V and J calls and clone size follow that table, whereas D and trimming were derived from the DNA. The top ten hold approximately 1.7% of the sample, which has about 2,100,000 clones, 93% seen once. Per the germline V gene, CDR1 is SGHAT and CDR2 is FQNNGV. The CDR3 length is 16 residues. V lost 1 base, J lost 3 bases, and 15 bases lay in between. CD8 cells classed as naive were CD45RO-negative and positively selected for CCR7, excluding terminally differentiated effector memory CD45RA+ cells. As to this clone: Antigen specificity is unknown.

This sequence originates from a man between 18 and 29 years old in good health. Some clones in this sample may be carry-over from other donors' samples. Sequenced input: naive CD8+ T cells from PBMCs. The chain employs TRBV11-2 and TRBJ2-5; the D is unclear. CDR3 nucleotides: TGTGCCAGCAGCTTAGTCGTCTTCACTGCCGAAGAGACCCAGTACTTC. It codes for CASSLVVFTAEETQYF.